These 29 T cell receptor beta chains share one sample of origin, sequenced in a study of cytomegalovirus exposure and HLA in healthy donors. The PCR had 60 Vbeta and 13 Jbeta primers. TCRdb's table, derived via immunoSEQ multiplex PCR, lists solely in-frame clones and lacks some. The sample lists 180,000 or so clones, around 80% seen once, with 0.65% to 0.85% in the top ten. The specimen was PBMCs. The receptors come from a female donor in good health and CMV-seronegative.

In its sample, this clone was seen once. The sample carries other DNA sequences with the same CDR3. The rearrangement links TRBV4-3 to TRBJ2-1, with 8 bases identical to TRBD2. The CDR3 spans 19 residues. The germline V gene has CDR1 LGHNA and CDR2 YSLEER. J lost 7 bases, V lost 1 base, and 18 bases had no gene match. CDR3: CASSQAGTSGSFGRNEQFF. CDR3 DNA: TGCGCCAGCAGCCAAGCGGGGACCAGCGGGAGTTTCGGCAGGAATGAGCAGTTCTTC.

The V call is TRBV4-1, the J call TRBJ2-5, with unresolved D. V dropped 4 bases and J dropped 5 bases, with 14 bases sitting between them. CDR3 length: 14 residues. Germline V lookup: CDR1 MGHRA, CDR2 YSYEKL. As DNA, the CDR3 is TGCGCCAGCAGCCTCCCGAACCAGGTTGAGACCCAGTACTTC. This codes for CASSLPNQVETQYF.

The CDR3 DNA is TGTGCCAGCAGTTACTATGCGGGAATTAACTATGGCTACACCTTC. Amino acid sequence: CASSYYAGINYGYTF. The V gene is TRBV6-5, the J gene TRBJ1-2; D is undetermined. The CDR3 extends over 15 amino acids. V lost 1 base and J 1 base, leaving 10 bases between the germline ends. CDR1 and CDR2 from the germline V gene are MNHEY and SVGAGI.

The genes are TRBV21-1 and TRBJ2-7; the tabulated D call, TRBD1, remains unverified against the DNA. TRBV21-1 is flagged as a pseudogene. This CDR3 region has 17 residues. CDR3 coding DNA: TGTGCCAGCAGCAAAGGTGGGGCACCCCCCAGCTCCTACGAGCAGTACTTC. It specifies CASSKGGAPPSSYEQYF.

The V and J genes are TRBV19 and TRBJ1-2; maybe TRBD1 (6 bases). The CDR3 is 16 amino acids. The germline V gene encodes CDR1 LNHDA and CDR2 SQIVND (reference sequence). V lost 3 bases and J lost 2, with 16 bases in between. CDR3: CASSISGGRLNYGYTF. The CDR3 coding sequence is TGTGCCAGTAGTATTTCGGGGGGGCGACTAAACTATGGCTACACCTTC. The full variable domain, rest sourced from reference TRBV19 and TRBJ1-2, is DGGITQSPKYLFRKEGQNVTLSCEQNLNHDAMYWYRQDPGQGLRLIYYSQIVNDFQKGDIAEGYSVSREKKESFPLTVTSAQKNPTAFYLCASSISGGRLNYGYTFGSGTRLTVV.

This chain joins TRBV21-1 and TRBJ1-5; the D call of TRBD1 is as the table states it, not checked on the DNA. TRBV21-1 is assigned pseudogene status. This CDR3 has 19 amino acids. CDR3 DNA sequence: TGTGCCAGCAGCGTCCGAGGGGGCAGGGGAGGAGGATGCAATCAGCCCCAGCATTTT. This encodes CASSVRGGRGGGCNQPQHF.

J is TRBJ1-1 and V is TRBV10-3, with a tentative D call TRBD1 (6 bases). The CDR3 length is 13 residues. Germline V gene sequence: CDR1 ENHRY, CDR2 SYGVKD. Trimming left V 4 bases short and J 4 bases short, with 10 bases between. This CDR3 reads CAISGTELTEAFF. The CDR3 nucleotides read TGTGCCATCAGTGGGACAGAGCTCACTGAAGCTTTCTTT.

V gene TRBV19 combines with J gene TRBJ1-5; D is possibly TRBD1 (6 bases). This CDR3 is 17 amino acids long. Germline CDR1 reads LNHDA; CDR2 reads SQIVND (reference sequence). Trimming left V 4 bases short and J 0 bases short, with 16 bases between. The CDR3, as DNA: TGTGCCAGTAGTACCCGGGGGGCGGGGACTAGCAATCAGCCCCAGCATTTT. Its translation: CASSTRGAGTSNQPQHF.

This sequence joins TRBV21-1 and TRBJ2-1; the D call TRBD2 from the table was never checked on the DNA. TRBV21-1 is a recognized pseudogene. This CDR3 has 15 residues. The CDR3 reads CAGGSLAPRHNEQFF. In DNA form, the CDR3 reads TGTGCCGGCGGGTCGCTAGCCCCGAGGCACAATGAGCAGTTCTTC.

The CDR3 DNA sequence: TGTGCCAGCTCAGAGCGGGGAGCAAACAATGAGCAGTTCTTC. It translates to CASSERGANNEQFF. J is TRBJ2-1 and V is TRBV18; 7 bases are shared with TRBD2. Germline CDR1 is KGHSH and CDR2 is LQKENI. This CDR3 has 14 amino acids. Trimming cost V 5 bases and J 5 bases; bases outside gene matches: 6. The variable domain in full, completed from reference TRBV18 and TRBJ2-1, reads NAGVMQNPRHLVRRRGQEARLRCSPMKGHSHVYWYRQLPEEGLKFMVYLQKENIIDESGMPKERFSAEFPKEGPSILRIQQVVRGDSAAYFCASSERGANNEQFFGPGTRLTVL.

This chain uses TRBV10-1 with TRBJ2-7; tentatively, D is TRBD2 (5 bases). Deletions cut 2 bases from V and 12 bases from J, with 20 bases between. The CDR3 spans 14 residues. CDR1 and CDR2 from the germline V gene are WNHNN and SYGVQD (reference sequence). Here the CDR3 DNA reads TGCGCCAGCAGTGAGCCGTCGCCAAGATGGAGGCGGTACTTC. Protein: CASSEPSPRWRRYF.

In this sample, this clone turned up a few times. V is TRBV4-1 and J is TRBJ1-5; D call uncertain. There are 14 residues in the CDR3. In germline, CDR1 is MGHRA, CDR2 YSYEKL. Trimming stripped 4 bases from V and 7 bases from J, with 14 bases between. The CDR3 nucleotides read TGCGCCAGCAGCCCCCGGGAGGGAAGCCAGCCCCAGCATTTT. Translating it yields CASSPREGSQPQHF.

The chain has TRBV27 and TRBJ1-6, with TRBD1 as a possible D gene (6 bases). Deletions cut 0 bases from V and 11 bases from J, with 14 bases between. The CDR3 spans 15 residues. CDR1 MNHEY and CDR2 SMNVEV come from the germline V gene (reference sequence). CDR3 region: CASSLSGAAFAPLHF. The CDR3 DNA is TGTGCCAGCAGTTTATCGGGGGCCGCTTTCGCACCCCTCCACTTT.

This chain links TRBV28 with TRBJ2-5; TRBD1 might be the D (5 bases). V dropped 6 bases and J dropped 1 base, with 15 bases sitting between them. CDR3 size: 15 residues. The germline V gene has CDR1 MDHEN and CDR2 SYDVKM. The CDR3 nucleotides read TGTGCCAGCAGAGGCGACAGATTGACCCAAGAGACCCAGTACTTC. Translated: CASRGDRLTQETQYF.

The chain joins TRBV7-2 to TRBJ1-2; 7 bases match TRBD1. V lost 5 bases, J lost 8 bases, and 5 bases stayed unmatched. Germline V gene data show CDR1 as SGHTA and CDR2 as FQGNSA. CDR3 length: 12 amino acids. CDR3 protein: CASSRGQWGYTF. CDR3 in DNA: TGTGCCAGCAGCAGGGGGCAGTGGGGCTACACCTTC. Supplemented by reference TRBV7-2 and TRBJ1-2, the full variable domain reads GAGVSQSPSNKVTEKGKDVELRCDPISGHTALYWYRQSLGQGLEFLIYFQGNSAPDKSGLPSDRFSAERTGGSVSTLTIQRTQQEDSAVYLCASSRGQWGYTFGSGTRLTVV.

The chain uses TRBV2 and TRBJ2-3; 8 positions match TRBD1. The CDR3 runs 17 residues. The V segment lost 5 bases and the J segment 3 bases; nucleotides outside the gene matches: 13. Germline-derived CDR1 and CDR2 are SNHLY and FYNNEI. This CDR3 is CASSPGQALMGTDTQYF. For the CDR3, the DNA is TGTGCCAGCAGTCCGGGACAGGCACTAATGGGGACAGATACGCAGTATTTT.

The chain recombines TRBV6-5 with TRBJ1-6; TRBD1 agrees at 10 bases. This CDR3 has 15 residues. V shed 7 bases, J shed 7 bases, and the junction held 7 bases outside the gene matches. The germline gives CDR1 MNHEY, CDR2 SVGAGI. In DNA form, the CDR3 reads TGTGCCAGCAACCCCAGGACAGGGGGGAATTCACCCCTCCACTTT. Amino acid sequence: CASNPRTGGNSPLHF.

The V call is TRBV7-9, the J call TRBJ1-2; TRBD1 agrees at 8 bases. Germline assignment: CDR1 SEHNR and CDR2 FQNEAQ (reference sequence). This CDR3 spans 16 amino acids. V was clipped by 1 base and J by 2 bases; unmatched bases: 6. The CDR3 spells CASSLVVTGANYGYTF. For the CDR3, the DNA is TGTGCCAGCAGCTTAGTAGTGACAGGGGCAAACTATGGCTACACCTTC.

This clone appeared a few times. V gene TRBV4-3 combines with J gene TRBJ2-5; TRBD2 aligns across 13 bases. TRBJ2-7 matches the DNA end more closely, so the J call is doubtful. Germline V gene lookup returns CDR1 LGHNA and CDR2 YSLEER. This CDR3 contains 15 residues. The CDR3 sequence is CASPSWTSGRREQYF. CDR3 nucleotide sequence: TGCGCCAGCCCCTCCTGGACTAGCGGGAGACGCGAGCAGTACTTC.

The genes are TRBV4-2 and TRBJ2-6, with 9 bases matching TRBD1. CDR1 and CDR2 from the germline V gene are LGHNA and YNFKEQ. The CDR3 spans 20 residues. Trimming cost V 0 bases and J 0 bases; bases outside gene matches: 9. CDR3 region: CASSQEGQGLIHSGANVLTF. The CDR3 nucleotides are TGTGCCAGCAGCCAAGAGGGACAGGGCTTAATTCACTCTGGGGCCAACGTCCTGACTTTC.

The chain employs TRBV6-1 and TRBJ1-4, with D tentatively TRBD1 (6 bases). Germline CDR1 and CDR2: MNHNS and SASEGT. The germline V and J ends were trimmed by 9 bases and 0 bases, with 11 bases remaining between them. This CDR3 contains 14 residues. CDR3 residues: CASRTGTTNEKLFF. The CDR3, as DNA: TGTGCCAGTCGAACAGGGACAACTAATGAAAAACTGTTTTTT.

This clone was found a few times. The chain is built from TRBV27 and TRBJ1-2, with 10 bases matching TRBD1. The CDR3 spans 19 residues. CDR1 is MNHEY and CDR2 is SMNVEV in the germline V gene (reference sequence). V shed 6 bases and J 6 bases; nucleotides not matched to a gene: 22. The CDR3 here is CASSRGGGPGQGRRDGYTF. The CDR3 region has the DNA TGTGCCAGCAGCCGGGGGGGAGGTCCGGGACAGGGGCGCCGGGATGGCTACACCTTC.

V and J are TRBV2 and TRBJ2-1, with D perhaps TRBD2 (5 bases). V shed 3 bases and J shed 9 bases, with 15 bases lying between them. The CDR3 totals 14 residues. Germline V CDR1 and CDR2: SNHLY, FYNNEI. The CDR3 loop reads CASSDRVLAGEQFF. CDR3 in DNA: TGTGCCAGCAGTGATAGGGTCCTAGCCGGTGAGCAGTTCTTC.

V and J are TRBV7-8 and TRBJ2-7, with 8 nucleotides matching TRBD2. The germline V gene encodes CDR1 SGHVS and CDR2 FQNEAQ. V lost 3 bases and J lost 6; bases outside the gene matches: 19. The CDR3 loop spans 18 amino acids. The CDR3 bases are TGTGCCAGCAGCTTTCCAATATATGCAAGCGGGAGAAAGGGCGAGCAGTACTTC. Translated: CASSFPIYASGRKGEQYF.

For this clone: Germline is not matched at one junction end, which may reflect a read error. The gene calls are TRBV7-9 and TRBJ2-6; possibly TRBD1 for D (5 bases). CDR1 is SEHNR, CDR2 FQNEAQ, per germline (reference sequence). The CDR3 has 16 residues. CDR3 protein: CASSSLRRSGANGLTF. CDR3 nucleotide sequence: TGTGCCAGCAGCTCCCTTCGGCGCTCTGGGGCCAACGGCCTGACTTTC. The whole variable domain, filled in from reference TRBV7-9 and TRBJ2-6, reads DTGVSQNPRHKITKRGQNVTFRCDPISEHNRLYWYRQTLGQGPEFLTYFQNEAQLEKSRLLSDRFSAERPKGSFSTLEIQRTEQGDSAMYLCASSSLRRSGANGLTFGAGSRLTVL.

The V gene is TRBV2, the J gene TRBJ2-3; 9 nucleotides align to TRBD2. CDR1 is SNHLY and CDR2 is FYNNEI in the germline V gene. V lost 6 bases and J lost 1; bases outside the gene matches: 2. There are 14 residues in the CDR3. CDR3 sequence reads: CASRRTSGTDTQYF. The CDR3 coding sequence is TGTGCCAGCAGAAGGACTAGCGGCACAGATACGCAGTATTTT.

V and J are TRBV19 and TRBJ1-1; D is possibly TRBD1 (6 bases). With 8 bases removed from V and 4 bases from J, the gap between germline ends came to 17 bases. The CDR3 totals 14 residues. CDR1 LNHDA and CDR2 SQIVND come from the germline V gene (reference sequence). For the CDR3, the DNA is TGTGCCAGTTCTTACAAATCAGGGGTCACTGAAGCTTTCTTT. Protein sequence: CASSYKSGVTEAFF.

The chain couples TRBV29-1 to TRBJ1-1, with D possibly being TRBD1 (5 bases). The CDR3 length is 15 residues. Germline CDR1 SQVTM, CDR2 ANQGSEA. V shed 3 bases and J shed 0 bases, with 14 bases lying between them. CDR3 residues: CSVESRQTMNTEAFF. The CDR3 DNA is TGCAGCGTTGAGAGTCGACAGACCATGAACACTGAAGCTTTCTTT.

In DNA, the CDR3 is TGTGCCAGCAGCTTAGCCCAGGGGGGAACAACTAATGAAAAACTGTTTTTT. This codes for CASSLAQGGTTNEKLFF. The chain employs TRBV7-9 and TRBJ1-4; 7 positions match TRBD1. CDR1 is SEHNR, CDR2 FQNEAQ, per germline (reference sequence). The CDR3 runs to 17 residues. Trimming removed 0 bases from V and 0 bases from J; junction bases left unmatched: 4.